This is a list of T cell receptor beta chains from one sample in a study of blood T cell repertoires in COVID-19. The repertoire was sequenced with immunoSEQ multiplex PCR; TCRdb's copy has only in-frame clones and lacks some. The data hold hundreds of thousands of clones, with around 80% observed a single time. The sequenced sample consisted of PBMCs or T cells enriched from blood (not recorded which). The receptors here all came from a woman aged 40 to 50 with acute COVID-19. Both conserved end residues are part of each CDR3. D genes are given only for firm matches. Some rows have no size entry. The others give once, few or many, or a class for an expanded clone.

D gene	clone size	CDR3 length	V gene	J gene	CDR3 protein	CDR3 DNA
-	-	14	TRBV28	TRBJ1-6	CASSLLRPDSPLHF	TGTGCCAGCAGTTTGCTCAGGCCGGATTCACCCCTCCACTTT
TRBD1	-	13	TRBV28	TRBJ1-2	CASMDRVGRGYTF	TGTGCCAGCATGGACAGGGTCGGGAGGGGCTACACCTTC
TRBD2	-	19	TRBV11-3	TRBJ2-1	CASSLGSGLAGPGGNEQFF	TGTGCCAGCAGCTTGGGATCCGGACTAGCGGGGCCCGGGGGCAATGAGCAGTTCTTC
TRBD2	-	19	TRBV9	TRBJ2-1	CASSVDPGRGEATYNEQFF	TGTGCCAGCAGCGTAGACCCGGGGAGGGGAGAGGCGACCTACAATGAGCAGTTCTTC
-	-	14	TRBV2	TRBJ1-1	CASSVTAGTAEAFF	TGTGCCAGCAGTGTAACAGCAGGTACGGCTGAAGCTTTCTTT
TRBD1	-	15	TRBV11-2	TRBJ2-7	CASSLRGTGWDEQYF	TGTGCCAGCAGCTTACGGGGGACAGGGTGGGACGAGCAGTACTTC
-	-	12	TRBV6-5	TRBJ2-7	CASTPEFYEQYF	TGTGCCAGCACCCCCGAGTTCTACGAGCAGTACTTC
TRBD2	few	15	TRBV3-1/TRBV3-2	TRBJ2-7	CASSQGLAGGFEQYF	TGTGCCAGCAGCCAAGGCCTAGCGGGAGGGTTCGAGCAGTACTTC
-	-	11	TRBV9	TRBJ1-4	CASGQNEKLFF	TGTGCCAGCGGACAGAACGAAAAACTGTTTTTT
TRBD1	-	17	TRBV14	TRBJ2-7	CASSPDRVGKNSYEQYF	TGTGCCAGCAGCCCCGACAGGGTAGGAAAAAACTCCTACGAGCAGTACTTC
-	-	16	TRBV7-9	TRBJ1-5	CASSGRGGRSNQPQHF	TGTGCCAGCAGCGGAAGGGGGGGGCGAAGCAATCAGCCCCAGCATTTT
-	-	14	TRBV6-5	TRBJ1-1	CASLPGHLGTEAFF	TGTGCCAGCTTACCGGGACACCTGGGGACTGAAGCTTTCTTT
TRBD2	-	14	TRBV4-3	TRBJ2-5	CASSQASGYETQYF	TGCGCCAGCAGCCAAGCTAGCGGGTATGAGACCCAGTACTTC
TRBD1	once	13	TRBV12-3/TRBV12-4	TRBJ1-3	CADQGVFGNTIYF	TGTGCCGACCAGGGGGTTTTCGGAAACACCATATATTTT
-	-	13	TRBV29-1	TRBJ1-1	CSVRRGGNTEAFF	TGCAGCGTTCGAAGGGGGGGGAACACTGAAGCTTTCTTT
-	-	13	TRBV9	TRBJ1-2	CASSVVGAGGYTF	TGTGCCAGCAGCGTAGTAGGTGCGGGTGGCTACACCTTC
-	-	11	TRBV30	TRBJ2-1	CAWSQNNEQFF	TGTGCCTGGAGTCAGAACAATGAGCAGTTCTTC
-	-	12	TRBV6-5	TRBJ2-7	CAVGSGPYEQYF	TGTGCCGTCGGTAGCGGCCCCTACGAGCAGTACTTC
-	-	13	TRBV14	TRBJ1-2	CASSQSGGYGYTF	TGTGCCAGCAGCCAGTCCGGGGGATATGGCTACACCTTC
-	few	14	TRBV7-2	TRBJ2-5	CASSRGGRQETQYF	TGTGCCAGCAGCCGCGGCGGGCGGCAAGAGACCCAGTACTTC
TRBD2	-	14	TRBV11-2	TRBJ2-5	CASSSGGGRGTQYF	TGTGCCAGCAGCTCGGGGGGGGGCCGAGGGACCCAGTACTTC
TRBD1	-	15	TRBV7-3	TRBJ1-6	CASSLTGQETSPLHF	TGTGCCAGCAGCTTAACGGGACAGGAAACTTCACCCCTCCACTTT
-	few	14	TRBV28	TRBJ1-4	CASSLPATNEKLFF	TGTGCCAGCAGTTTGCCAGCAACTAATGAAAAACTGTTTTTT
-	once	14	TRBV5-1	TRBJ1-1	CASSLYGWDTEAFF	TGCGCCAGCAGCTTGTACGGGTGGGACACTGAAGCTTTCTTT
TRBD2	-	15	TRBV5-1	TRBJ2-7	CASSLAMGGSYEQYF	TGCGCCAGCAGCTTGGCCATGGGAGGGTCCTACGAGCAGTACTTC
TRBD2	-	15	TRBV28	TRBJ2-7	CASSSFERGASEQYF	TGTGCCAGCAGCTCTTTTGAGCGGGGGGCCAGCGAGCAGTACTTC
-	-	13	TRBV30	TRBJ2-5	CAWSKDSEETQYF	TGTGCCTGGAGTAAGGACTCAGAAGAGACCCAGTACTTC
TRBD1	few	19	TRBV11-3	TRBJ1-6	CASSFEAYRYRGKDSPLHF	TGTGCCAGCAGCTTTGAGGCCTACCGATACAGGGGCAAGGATTCACCCCTCCACTTT
TRBD1	-	16	TRBV19	TRBJ2-2	CASGGSRTGAGGELFF	TGTGCCAGCGGCGGCTCTCGGACAGGGGCTGGCGGGGAGCTGTTTTTT
TRBD1	-	15	TRBV6-1	TRBJ1-2	CASSEFGQGAFGYTF	TGTGCCAGCAGTGAATTCGGACAGGGGGCTTTTGGCTACACCTTC
TRBD1	-	17	TRBV10-3	TRBJ1-4	CAIPTQTGKKENEKLFF	TGTGCCATCCCCACCCAGACAGGGAAAAAGGAGAATGAAAAACTGTTTTTT
TRBD1	-	15	TRBV29-1	TRBJ2-2	CSVSSTGVDTGELFF	TGCAGCGTTTCCTCGACAGGGGTAGACACCGGGGAGCTGTTTTTT
TRBD1	few	14	TRBV28	TRBJ2-5	CASSAGGSQETQYF	TGTGCCAGCTCCGCAGGGGGTTCCCAAGAGACCCAGTACTTC
-	once	14	TRBV19	TRBJ1-1	CASRSNRENTEAFF	TGTGCCAGTAGGTCTAACAGGGAGAATACTGAAGCTTTCTTT
-	-	17	TRBV7-8	TRBJ1-3	CASSLAMWLSSGNTIYF	TGTGCCAGCAGCTTAGCGATGTGGCTCTCCTCTGGAAACACCATATATTTT
-	-	15	TRBV19	TRBJ1-4	CASSIPQGWREKLFF	TGTGCCAGTAGTATACCCCAGGGCTGGCGTGAAAAACTGTTTTTT
-	once	16	TRBV27	TRBJ1-4	CASSPFGGGEDRKLFF	TGTGCCAGCAGTCCGTTTGGGGGGGGCGAAGATAGGAAACTGTTTTTT
TRBD1	-	14	TRBV9	TRBJ1-2	CASSVGQGAYGYTF	TGTGCCAGCAGCGTAGGGCAGGGGGCCTATGGCTACACCTTC
-	-	15	TRBV5-1	TRBJ1-4	CASSLAAGRNEKLFF	TGCGCCAGCAGCTTGGCCGCAGGGAGGAATGAAAAACTGTTTTTT
-	-	15	TRBV27	TRBJ2-7	CASSFIGDLDYEQYF	TGTGCCAGCAGTTTCATCGGGGATCTTGACTACGAGCAGTACTTC
TRBD2	-	16	TRBV6-4	TRBJ2-1	CASSGRLAVTYNEQFF	TGTGCCAGCAGTGGACGACTAGCGGTAACCTACAATGAGCAGTTCTTC
TRBD2	few	16	TRBV10-2	TRBJ2-5	CASSELAGGLEETQYF	TGCGCCAGCAGTGAGTTAGCGGGGGGGCTTGAAGAGACCCAGTACTTC
-	-	16	TRBV11-3	TRBJ1-3	CASRPLRRDALNTIYF	TGTGCCAGCAGGCCTCTTCGCCGGGATGCGTTAAACACCATATATTTT
TRBD1	few	14	TRBV9	TRBJ2-1	CASSYGQDYNEQFF	TGTGCCAGCAGCTACGGACAGGATTACAATGAGCAGTTCTTC
TRBD2	few	15	TRBV6-5	TRBJ2-7	CASSPGLAGSYEQYF	TGTGCCAGCAGTCCGGGACTAGCGGGGTCCTACGAGCAGTACTTC
TRBD1	-	18	TRBV19	TRBJ1-5	CASSPLGQWTDSNQPQHF	TGTGCCAGTAGCCCACTGGGACAGTGGACAGATAGCAATCAGCCCCAGCATTTT
TRBD2	many	14	TRBV7-2	TRBJ2-7	CASSLGLAPDEQYF	TGTGCCAGCAGCTTAGGACTAGCGCCCGACGAGCAGTACTTC
TRBD1	few	12	TRBV30	TRBJ2-7	CAWNRGRNEQYF	TGTGCCTGGAATAGGGGGCGCAACGAGCAGTACTTC
TRBD1	-	17	TRBV4-2	TRBJ2-7	CASSQGVGTGQTYEQYF	TGTGCCAGCAGCCAGGGCGTGGGGACAGGGCAAACCTACGAGCAGTACTTC
-	-	13	TRBV15	TRBJ2-7	CATSRETEYEQYF	TGTGCCACCAGCAGAGAGACAGAGTACGAGCAGTACTTC
TRBD1	once	14	TRBV27	TRBJ1-5	CASSLRQGGQPQHF	TGTGCCAGCAGTTTACGACAGGGGGGACAGCCCCAGCATTTT
TRBD1	once	15	TRBV7-6	TRBJ1-3	CASSRDRGSGNTIYF	TGTGCCAGCAGCAGAGACAGGGGGTCCGGAAACACCATATATTTT
-	-	16	TRBV5-1	TRBJ2-1	CASSLFGGRGYNEQFF	TGCGCCAGCAGCTTGTTCGGGGGGCGTGGCTACAATGAGCAGTTCTTC
-	-	17	TRBV19	TRBJ1-1	CASSSLTKGGANTEAFF	TGTGCCAGTAGTAGTCTGACGAAGGGCGGGGCGAACACTGAAGCTTTCTTT